A selection of T cell receptor beta chains follows, all from one sample in a study of T cell repertoires in cytomegalovirus infection. From the reads, TCRdb called clonotypes with MiXCR, one entry per CDR3 protein. The sample yields about 450,000 distinct CDR3 sequences, around 32% seen once. Sequenced material: PBMCs. Receptor source: a human donor in good health (CMV status not recorded). Some clones in this sample may be carry-over from other donors' samples. The conserved cysteine and the conserved F or W are not part of the CDR3 here.

>TRBV7-9
ASSARQGITSGSYGYT
>TRBV6-5
ASSPGTGNPNYGYT
>TRBV7-2
ASSLAAEDTQY
>TRBV4-1
ASSREPGQGFGANVLT
>TRBV6-6
ASSYPGYPARTGATEAF
>TRBV7-3
ASSLRGESDTQY
>TRBV6-1
ASMPGLINSPLH
>TRBV19
ASSQPSGGAHNEQF
>TRBV6-1
ASSLTGGNTEAF
>TRBV20-1
SAHSGASGGNEQF
>TRBV4-1
ASSQGEGGYYGYT
>TRBV20-1
SAIGGVNQPQH
>TRBV20-1
SAHGGGYT
>TRBV28
ASSLMIVLSNQPQH
>TRBV6-8
ASRQVGWGTEAF
>TRBV6-5
SSSYSAGVNTEAF
>TRBV6-6
ASIQPGQGRGRDTQY
>TRBV5-6
ASSAFEGRLRVYEQY
>TRBV6-1
ASRETGKGYGYT
>TRBV7-9
ASSDGLYNEQF
>TRBV24-1
ATSPGGGGYETQY
>TRBV5-5
ASSLGPGLPAMGYGYT
>TRBV30
AWNSLRGQETQY
>TRBV11-2
ASSRGPGNYEQY
>TRBV6-5
ASSYHRTNYGYT
>TRBV12-3/TRBV12-4
ASSLSGKNEKLF
>TRBV5-6
ASSLDAGPGSPLH
>TRBV18
ASSLQSGDTEAF
>TRBV28
ASRQNNEQF
>TRBV7-6
ASSSTGEQY
>TRBV19
ASSDQGSPYNEQF
>TRBV24-1
ATSDFGDEQY
>TRBV7-2
ASSLGSRPVDGYT
>TRBV6-2/TRBV6-3
ASSFLAEQY
>TRBV6-1
AISEEAGKAF
>TRBV14
ASSLRQGVNTEAF
>TRBV7-8
ASSLDRREAYNSPLH
>TRBV7-9
ASSVVAGAEETQY
>TRBV6-2/TRBV6-3
ASSSAGGGEEQF
>TRBV28
ASSLRQNTGELF
>TRBV28
ASRTAWVDTDTQY
>TRBV11-2
ASSPNRGSYNEQF
>TRBV2
ASRLDPNSGNTIY
>TRBV12-3/TRBV12-4
ASSTSFQETQY
>TRBV5-1
ASTGQGMGTEAF
>TRBV6-5
ASSPLDGNTIY